The rows below give T cell receptor beta chains drawn from one sample of a study of CD8+CD57+ T cells in acquired aplastic anemia. Each CDR3 protein is one row after TCRdb ran MiXCR on the reads. The sample carries about 240,000 distinct CDR3 sequences, approximately 50% recorded once. The sample comprised sorted CD4+, CD8+, or CD8+CD57+ T cells (not recorded which) from PBMCs. Receptors originate from a human donor with aplastic anemia. Each CDR3 is given with its conserved first and last residue. A D gene is named only where the DNA matches it firmly. A clone size is listed for some rows: how often the clone was seen (once, few, many), or a class if it is expanded.

clone_size	j_call	d_call	v_call	cdr3_aa	cdr3_nt
many	TRBJ1-6	NA	TRBV6-1	CASSEYPVSSSYNSPLHF	TGTGCCAGCAGTGAATATCCAGTCTCGAGCTCCTATAATTCACCCCTCCACTTT
many	TRBJ1-2	NA	TRBV15	CATGQRASNYGYTF	TGTGCCACCGGTCAGAGAGCTTCTAACTATGGCTACACCTTC
NA	TRBJ2-4	TRBD1	TRBV7-2	CASSQATGAKNIQYF	TGTGCCAGCAGCCAAGCGACAGGGGCCAAAAACATTCAGTACTTC
many	TRBJ1-4	TRBD1	TRBV29-1	CSVATGTGQTELFF	TGCAGCGTCGCAACTGGGACAGGCCAAACGGAACTGTTTTTT
many	TRBJ2-7	NA	TRBV7-8	CASSPRGFGGTYEQYF	TGTGCCAGCAGCCCGAGAGGGTTTGGGGGGACCTACGAGCAGTACTTC
many	TRBJ1-4	NA	TRBV7-9	CASSLEGHGEKLFF	TGTGCCAGCAGCTTAGAGGGACATGGGGAAAAACTGTTTTTT
NA	TRBJ1-1	NA	TRBV5-4	CASSSQGRDTEAFF	TGTGCCAGCAGTTCACAGGGAAGGGACACTGAAGCTTTCTTT
many	TRBJ2-1	NA	TRBV5-8	CASSLMDEQFF	TGTGCCAGCAGCTTGATGGATGAGCAGTTCTTC
NA	TRBJ2-2	NA	TRBV6-6	CASSYRTIANTGELFF	TGTGCCAGCAGTTACAGGACAATCGCGAACACCGGGGAGCTGTTTTTT
few	TRBJ1-1	TRBD1	TRBV7-9	CASSLGTGLGNTGAFF	TGTGCCAGCAGCTTAGGGACAGGGCTGGGAAACACTGGAGCTTTCTTT
many	TRBJ1-1	NA	TRBV19	CASSRGSIMNTEAFF	TGTGCCAGTAGTAGGGGATCAATTATGAACACTGAAGCTTTCTTT
many	TRBJ2-7	TRBD2	TRBV14	CASSPQTGGYEQYF	TGTGCCAGCAGCCCCCAGACGGGGGGCTACGAGCAGTACTTC
NA	TRBJ2-3	TRBD2	TRBV25-1	CASSESGGAGDTQYF	TGTGCCAGCAGTGAAAGCGGGGGGGCCGGAGATACGCAGTATTTT
many	TRBJ2-7	TRBD2	TRBV5-1	CASSPYLAGGFYEQYF	TGCGCCAGCAGCCCCTACCTAGCGGGGGGGTTCTACGAGCAGTACTTC
NA	TRBJ1-5	NA	TRBV12-3/TRBV12-4	CAISESRANQPQHF	TGTGCCATCAGTGAGTCACGGGCCAATCAGCCCCAGCATTTT
many	TRBJ2-1	NA	TRBV6-4	CASGSGATLKF	TGTGCCAGCGGTTCGGGGGCTACCCTGAAATTC
many	TRBJ1-5	NA	TRBV6-2/TRBV6-3	CASRHRAYGNQPQHF	TGTGCCAGCAGACACAGGGCGTACGGCAATCAGCCCCAGCATTTT
NA	TRBJ1-2	TRBD1	TRBV19	CASIEGAQANYGYTF	TGTGCCTCCATAGAGGGGGCCCAGGCTAACTATGGCTACACCTTC
NA	TRBJ1-1	NA	TRBV29-1	CSGVAVKGRTEAFF	TGCAGCGGCGTGGCAGTGAAGGGTAGAACTGAAGCTTTCTTT
many	TRBJ1-5	NA	TRBV5-6	CASSFGGRQPQHF	TGTGCCAGCAGCTTCGGGGGCCGACAGCCCCAGCATTTT
many	TRBJ2-3	NA	TRBV11-2	CASSLLARGTDTQYF	TGTGCCAGCAGCTTACTCGCGAGGGGCACAGATACGCAGTATTTT
many	TRBJ2-7	NA	TRBV7-9	CASSIRATPPYEQYF	TGTGCCAGCAGTATTAGGGCCACCCCTCCCTACGAGCAGTACTTC
few	TRBJ2-7	NA	TRBV6-6	CASKGQGVRYEQYF	TGTGCCAGCAAGGGGCAGGGCGTCAGGTACGAGCAGTACTTC
NA	TRBJ2-7	NA	TRBV7-8	CASSLTFMIEYEQYF	TGTGCCAGCAGCTTAACGTTTATGATCGAATACGAGCAGTACTTC
once	TRBJ1-2	TRBD1	TRBV9	CASSVDLGQVGYGYTF	TGTGCCAGCAGCGTAGACCTGGGACAGGTTGGCTATGGCTACACCTTC
NA	TRBJ1-5	TRBD1	TRBV9	CASSQGQGDQPQHF	TGTGCCAGCAGCCAAGGACAGGGAGATCAGCCCCAGCATTTT
NA	TRBJ2-5	TRBD1	TRBV6-5	CASSYGTVEETQYF	TGTGCCAGCAGTTACGGGACAGTCGAAGAGACCCAGTACTTC
NA	TRBJ2-6	TRBD2	TRBV6-1	CASSEPGLAGNSGANVLTF	TGTGCCAGCAGTGAGCCAGGTCTAGCGGGGAACTCTGGGGCCAACGTCCTGACTTTC
few	TRBJ1-1	NA	TRBV7-9	CASSLILAGNTEAFF	TGTGCCAGCAGCTTGATACTAGCGGGGAACACTGAAGCTTTCTTT
NA	TRBJ2-1	NA	TRBV10-3	CAISDPRFEQFF	TGTGCCATCAGTGACCCACGTTTTGAGCAGTTCTTC
once	TRBJ2-1	NA	TRBV6-5	CASSLSGSGNERFF	TGTGCCAGCAGTTTAAGTGGTAGCGGAAATGAGCGGTTCTTC
NA	TRBJ1-2	NA	TRBV12-3/TRBV12-4	CASSPGSSGGGYTF	TGTGCCAGCAGTCCCGGTAGTTCGGGGGGTGGCTACACCTTC
NA	TRBJ1-4	TRBD1	TRBV20-1	CSAKDRGKEKLFF	TGCAGTGCTAAGGACAGGGGAAAGGAAAAACTGTTTTTT
many	TRBJ1-5	NA	TRBV6-1	CALGAEGNSNQPQHF	TGTGCCCTCGGGGCAGAGGGTAATAGCAATCAGCCCCAGCATTTT
NA	TRBJ1-2	TRBD1	TRBV4-1	CASSHLTGGANLGYTF	TGCGCCAGCAGCCACCTAACAGGGGGCGCGAACCTTGGCTACACCTTC
many	TRBJ2-3	TRBD1	TRBV5-6	CASSWARTGGTDTQYF	TGTGCCAGCAGCTGGGCTAGGACAGGTGGTACAGATACGCAGTATTTT
NA	TRBJ2-3	TRBD2	TRBV5-1	CASSSGTSGDTQYF	TGCGCCAGCAGTTCCGGGACTAGCGGCGATACGCAGTATTTT
NA	TRBJ2-7	TRBD2	TRBV6-1	CASSLGGRANEQYF	TGTGCCAGCAGTTTAGGCGGGAGGGCCAACGAGCAGTACTTC
NA	TRBJ2-1	NA	TRBV6-4	CASGYTGSSYNEQSF	TGTGCCAGCGGTTACACCGGGAGCTCCTACAATGAGCAGTCCTTC
NA	TRBJ1-1	NA	TRBV15	CATSSAPGTEAFF	TGTGCCACCAGCAGCGCACCGGGGACTGAAGCTTTCTTT
NA	TRBJ1-6	NA	TRBV6-1	CASSEEEGHNSPLHF	TGTGCCAGCAGTGAAGAGGAAGGGCATAATTCACCCCTCCACTTT
few	TRBJ2-6	NA	TRBV10-3	CASSPDSGANVLTF	TGTGCCAGCAGCCCCGACTCTGGGGCCAACGTCCTGACTTTC
NA	TRBJ1-1	NA	TRBV9	CASNQLSRPGPRF	TGTGCCAGCAACCAACTATCCCGACCGGGACCACGATTT
many	TRBJ2-5	NA	TRBV29-1	CSFLDGRQETQYF	TGCAGCTTTCTCGACGGGCGACAAGAGACCCAGTACTTC
NA	TRBJ1-2	TRBD1	TRBV7-9	CASSLDLRQGRGSRYGYTF	TGTGCCAGCAGCTTAGACCTAAGACAGGGGAGAGGGAGTCGCTATGGCTACACCTTC
many	TRBJ1-6	TRBD1	TRBV4-2	CASSQKDRDNSPLHF	TGTGCCAGCAGCCAAAAAGACAGGGACAATTCACCCCTCCACTTT
few	TRBJ2-1	TRBD2	TRBV4-1	CASRLLGGSSYNEQFF	TGCGCCAGCAGGCTTTTGGGGGGGAGCTCCTACAATGAGCAGTTCTTC
many	TRBJ2-1	NA	TRBV7-2	CASSSGRNEQFF	TGTGCCAGCAGCTCTGGGAGGAATGAGCAGTTCTTC
NA	TRBJ2-2	NA	TRBV7-9	CASSRDRTIPGELFF	TGTGCCAGCAGCCGAGATCGGACAATCCCCGGGGAGCTGTTTTTT
many	TRBJ2-7	NA	TRBV27	CASSLSTRSYEQYF	TGTGCCAGCAGTTTATCTACGAGATCCTACGAGCAGTACTTC
many	TRBJ2-7	TRBD2	TRBV7-9	CASSPDGSGTYEQYF	TGTGCCAGCAGCCCTGACGGAAGCGGGACCTACGAGCAGTACTTC
NA	TRBJ1-6	TRBD1	TRBV7-8	CASRSRTGEGSPLHF	TGTGCCAGCAGGTCAAGGACAGGGGAGGGTTCACCCCTCCACTTT
few	TRBJ2-2	NA	TRBV10-1	CAIVYGGDSVGELFF	TGCGCCATAGTATACGGCGGAGATTCGGTCGGGGAGCTGTTTTTT
NA	TRBJ2-7	NA	TRBV20-1	CSADSGERYEQYF	TGCAGTGCGGACTCAGGGGAGAGGTACGAGCAGTACTTC
NA	TRBJ2-2	NA	TRBV9	CASSVGPNGNTGELFF	TGTGCCAGCAGCGTAGGGCCAAATGGTAACACCGGGGAGCTGTTTTTT
NA	TRBJ2-7	NA	TRBV7-9	CASSFRDSNTGVAYEQYF	TGTGCCAGCAGCTTCCGGGACTCGAACACCGGGGTGGCCTACGAGCAGTACTTC
NA	TRBJ2-3	NA	TRBV5-1	CASSLAWGRRTADTQYF	TGCGCCAGCAGCTTGGCTTGGGGACGGAGGACCGCAGATACGCAGTATTTT
NA	TRBJ2-2	TRBD2	TRBV7-9	CASSLGGLAENTGGLFF	TGTGCCAGCAGCTTAGGGGGACTAGCGGAAAACACCGGGGGGCTGTTTTTT
NA	TRBJ1-2	NA	TRBV29-1	CSVAGTGSYGYTF	TGCAGCGTCGCTGGGACGGGCAGCTATGGCTACACCTTC
NA	TRBJ1-1	TRBD1	TRBV7-9	CASSPRDSSTEAFF	TGTGCCAGCAGCCCCAGGGACAGTAGTACTGAAGCTTTCTTT